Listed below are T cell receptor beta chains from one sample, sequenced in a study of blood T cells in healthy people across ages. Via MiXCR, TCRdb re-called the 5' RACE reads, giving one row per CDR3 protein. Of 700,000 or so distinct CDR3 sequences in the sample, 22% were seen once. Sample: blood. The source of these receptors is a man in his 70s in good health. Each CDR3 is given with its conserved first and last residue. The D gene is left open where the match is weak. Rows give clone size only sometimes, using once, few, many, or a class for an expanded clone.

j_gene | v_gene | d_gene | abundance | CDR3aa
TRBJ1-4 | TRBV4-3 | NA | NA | CASSQEFEASNEKLFF
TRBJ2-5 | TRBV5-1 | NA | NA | CASSSLASRETQYF
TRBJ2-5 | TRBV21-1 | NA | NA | CASTRSLAGLSKTQYF
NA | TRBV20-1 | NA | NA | CSASWGKEQFF
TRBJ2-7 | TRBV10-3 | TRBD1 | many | CAISGETGGLRNEQYF
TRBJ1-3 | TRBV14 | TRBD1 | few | CASSQVNRGTIYF
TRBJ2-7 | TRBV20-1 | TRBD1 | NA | CSGRQGSSYEQYF
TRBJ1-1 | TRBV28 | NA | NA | CASSLLPSGNTEAFF
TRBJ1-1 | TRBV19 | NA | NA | CASRGGVNTEAFF
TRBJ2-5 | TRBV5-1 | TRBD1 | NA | CASSYLTGKETQYF
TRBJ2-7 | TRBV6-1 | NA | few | CASNALDRPYEQYF
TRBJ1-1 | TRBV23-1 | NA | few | CASSQEDTEAFF
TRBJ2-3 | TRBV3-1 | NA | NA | CASSQDLSVGASDTQYF
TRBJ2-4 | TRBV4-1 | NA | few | CASSQELGIRAKNIQYF
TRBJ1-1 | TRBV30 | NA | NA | CAWSTTVANTEAFF
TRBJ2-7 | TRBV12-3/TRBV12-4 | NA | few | CASSPSGDRSYEQYF
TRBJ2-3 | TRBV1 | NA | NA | CTSSRTTSGKVDTQYF
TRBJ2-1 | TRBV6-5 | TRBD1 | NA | CACTKVARGHEQFF
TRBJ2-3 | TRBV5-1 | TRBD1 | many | CASSLEDRNTDTQYF
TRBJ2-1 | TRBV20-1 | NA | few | CSARVRRDWNNEQFF
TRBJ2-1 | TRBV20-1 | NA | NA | CSASTERLDEQFF
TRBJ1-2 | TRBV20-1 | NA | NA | CSARERQASYGYTF
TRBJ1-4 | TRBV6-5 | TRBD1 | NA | CASSYDGTGSGKLFF
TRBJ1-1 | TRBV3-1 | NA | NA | CASSQGRGTFF
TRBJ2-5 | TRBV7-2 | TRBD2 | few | CASSLASLAVQETQYF
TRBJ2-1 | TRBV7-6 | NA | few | CASSLAVKSSYNEQFF
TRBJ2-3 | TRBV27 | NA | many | CASRSPPGAQYF
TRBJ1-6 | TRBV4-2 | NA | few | CASSQMGEGGRSPLHF
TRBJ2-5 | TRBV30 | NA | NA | CALGVQETQYF
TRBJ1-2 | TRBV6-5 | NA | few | CASSYRGQSYGYTF
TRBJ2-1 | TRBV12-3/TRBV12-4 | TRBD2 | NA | CASSVLAGEVEQFF
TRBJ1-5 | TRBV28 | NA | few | CASSYTPSGSSNQPQHF
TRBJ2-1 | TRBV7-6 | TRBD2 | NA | CASSRTSGNYNEQFF
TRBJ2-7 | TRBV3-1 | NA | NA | CASSTGRSYEQYF
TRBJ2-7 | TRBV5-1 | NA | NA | CTSSRGSKYEQYF
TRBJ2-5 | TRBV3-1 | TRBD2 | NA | CASSQATSGRETQYF
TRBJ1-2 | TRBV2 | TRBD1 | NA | CASSEGGQGANYGYTF
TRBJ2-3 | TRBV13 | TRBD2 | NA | CASSFSGTRNTDTQYF
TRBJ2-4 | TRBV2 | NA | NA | CASSGELLAKNIQYF
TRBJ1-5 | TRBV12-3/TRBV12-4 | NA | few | CASKGAGYQPQHF
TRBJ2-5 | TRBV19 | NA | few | CASSWGGLTQETQYF
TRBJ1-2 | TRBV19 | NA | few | CASSIGGAQYGYTF
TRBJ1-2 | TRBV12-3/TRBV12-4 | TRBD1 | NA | CASGRDSRNYGYTF
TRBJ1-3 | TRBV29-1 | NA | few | CSVAGGETSGNTIYF
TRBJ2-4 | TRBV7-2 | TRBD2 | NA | CASSSWTSGLAKNIQYF
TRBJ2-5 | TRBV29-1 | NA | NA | CSVAGYQETQYF